Each of the 24 T cell receptor beta chains below was sequenced from the same sample in a study of blood T cell repertoires in COVID-19. Repertoires were generated with immunoSEQ multiplex PCR, while TCRdb's copy carries only in-frame clones and drops some. Found here are some 150,000 clones, more than 85% of them singletons; the top ten hold more than 2%. The material sequenced was peripheral blood. All receptors derive from a woman in her sixties or seventies with acute or convalescent COVID-19.

The rearrangement joins TRBV7-8 to TRBJ1-2, with 8 bases lining up with TRBD1. The CDR3 runs 14 residues. Germline values: CDR1 SGHVS, CDR2 FQNEAQ. V was clipped by 6 bases and J by 5 bases; unmatched bases: 8. The CDR3 DNA reads as TGTGCCAGCAGTCAGGGGGCGGTGCAGTATGGCTACACCTTC. Residues: CASSQGAVQYGYTF.

This clone has only a few counts. The chain recombines TRBV18 with TRBJ1-2, with D tentatively TRBD1 (6 bases). The ends were cut back, 3 bases at V and 8 bases at J, with 19 bases in the middle. Germline lookup yields CDR1 KGHSH and CDR2 LQKENI. The CDR3 totals 15 residues. The CDR3 loop is CASSPGGLGREGYTF. The CDR3 DNA is TGTGCCAGCTCACCTGGGGGCCTCGGCCGCGAGGGCTACACCTTC.

The J gene is TRBJ1-5, the V gene TRBV19; D unresolved. This CDR3 spans 15 amino acids. Trimming took off 7 bases at V and 4 bases at J, with 17 bases between the two ends. Germline CDR1 is LNHDA and CDR2 is SQIVND (reference sequence). CDR3 nucleotide sequence: TGTGCCAGTAAGCCCCAAGTAATGGTTAATCAGCCCCAGCATTTT. It codes for CASKPQVMVNQPQHF.

CDR3 sequence: CASSSWDTNTGELFF. The CDR3 region has the DNA TGTGCCAGCAGTTCTTGGGACACCAACACCGGGGAGCTGTTTTTT. V and J are TRBV6-2 or TRBV6-3 and TRBJ2-2; D perhaps matches TRBD1 (6 bases). Germline values: CDR1 MNHEY, CDR2 SVGEGT. V lost 4 bases and J lost 2, with 11 bases in between. The CDR3 loop spans 15 amino acids.

This clone was recorded once. The rearrangement uses TRBV5-1 and TRBJ1-1; the match to TRBD1 covers 12 bases. Germline V lookup: CDR1 SGHRS, CDR2 YFSETQ. CDR3 length: 15 amino acids. Germline trimming cut 3 bases from V and 5 bases from J; bases unmatched to any gene: 5. CDR3 DNA: TGCGCCAGCAGCTGGGGGACAGGGGGCTTGACTGAAGCTTTCTTT. Its translation is CASSWGTGGLTEAFF.

The rearrangement uses TRBV7-2 and TRBJ2-1; D is possibly TRBD2 (6 bases). Germline CDR1 is SGHTA and CDR2 is FQGNSA. The CDR3 sequence is 11 residues long. Between the trimmed V and J ends, which lost 5 bases and 9 bases, there was a span of 8 bases. CDR3 DNA sequence: TGTGCCAGCAGCAAGACTAGTGAGCAGTTCTTC. Protein sequence: CASSKTSEQFF.

The chain recombines TRBV19 with TRBJ1-2; D gene uncertain. The germline V gene has CDR1 LNHDA and CDR2 SQIVND (reference sequence). CDR3 size: 13 residues. Trimming removed 3 bases at V and 8 bases at J, with 13 bases between. The CDR3 nucleotides read TGTGCCAGTAGTATGGAGGCGCTATGGGGCTACACCTTC. Translating it yields CASSMEALWGYTF. The variable domain in full, completed from reference TRBV19 and TRBJ1-2, reads DGGITQSPKYLFRKEGQNVTLSCEQNLNHDAMYWYRQDPGQGLRLIYYSQIVNDFQKGDIAEGYSVSREKKESFPLTVTSAQKNPTAFYLCASSMEALWGYTFGSGTRLTVV.

This clone showed up just once. The J gene is TRBJ2-3, the V gene TRBV6-2 or TRBV6-3; 8 bases fit TRBD1. Per germline, CDR1 MNHEY and CDR2 SVGEGT. Germline trimming cut 5 bases from V and 10 bases from J; bases unmatched to any gene: 8. The CDR3 has 13 residues. CDR3 bases: TGTGCCAGCAGTCCCCGGACAGGGAAGGCGCAGTATTTT. Protein: CASSPRTGKAQYF.

Here the CDR3 reads CASSQVLYEQYF. The CDR3 DNA reads TGTGCCAGCAGTCAGGTTCTATACGAGCAGTACTTC. This chain connects TRBV12-3 or TRBV12-4 to TRBJ2-7; D is ambiguous. The CDR3 is 12 residues long. V shed 5 bases and J shed 4 bases, with 9 bases lying between them.

This chain uses TRBV4-1 with TRBJ2-7; 8 bases map to TRBD1. The germline V gene encodes CDR1 MGHRA and CDR2 YSYEKL. This CDR3 is built from 16 residues. V lost 3 bases and J lost 3; bases outside the gene matches: 10. CDR3 residues: CASSHPTRDRGYEQYF. The CDR3 region has the DNA TGCGCCAGCAGCCACCCAACGAGAGACAGGGGCTACGAGCAGTACTTC.

The rearrangement joins TRBV7-9 to TRBJ1-1; 10 bases are a match to TRBD1. This CDR3 has 19 residues. The J segment lost 0 bases and the V segment lost 5 bases, leaving 15 bases of the junction unmatched. Germline CDR1 SEHNR, CDR2 FQNEAQ (reference sequence). The CDR3 sequence is CASSRDRGVKFGMNTEAFF. The CDR3 DNA reads TGTGCCAGCAGCCGGGACAGGGGAGTGAAGTTTGGCATGAACACTGAAGCTTTCTTT.

Regarding this clone: The junction departs from the called germline gene at one end, perhaps through a read error. Other DNA sequences of this sample code for an identical CDR3. CDR3 coding DNA: TGCGCCAGCAGTTTGGACCCCGGCACCGGGGAGCTGTTTTTT. Amino acid sequence: CASSLDPGTGELFF. This rearrangement joins TRBV5-1 to TRBJ2-2; D not certain. CDR3 length equals 14 residues. The V gene's germline CDR1 is SGHRS and CDR2 YFSETQ.

The genes are TRBV5-1 and TRBJ2-2, with D possibly TRBD2 on 5 matching bases. The CDR3 is 12 amino acids. Germline V CDR1 and CDR2: SGHRS, YFSETQ. V was pared by 2 bases and J by 6 bases, with 5 bases between. CDR3 coding DNA: TGCGCCAGCAGCTTTAGCGCCGGGGAGCTGTTTTTT. Protein product: CASSFSAGELFF.

The chain carries TRBV6-4 and TRBJ2-1, with D possibly being TRBD1 (6 bases). The CDR3 runs 15 residues. Trimming pared 2 bases from V and 6 bases from J, leaving 14 bases between. Germline CDR1 reads MRHNA; CDR2 reads SNTAGT. CDR3 sequence (DNA): TGTGCCAGCAGTGACATACAGGGCCCTCGCAATGAGCAGTTCTTC. Amino acids: CASSDIQGPRNEQFF.

This sequence joins TRBV6-5 and TRBJ2-1, with TRBD1 matching 7 bases. Germline loops: CDR1 MNHEY, CDR2 SVGAGI. The CDR3 loop spans 15 amino acids. The ends lost 0 bases at V and 8 bases at J; junction bases unmatched: 7. CDR3 nucleotide sequence: TGTGCCAGCAGTTACTCGTACACAGGGGTGCATGAGCAGTTCTTC. Protein: CASSYSYTGVHEQFF.

In its sample, this clone was seen once. This chain uses TRBV6-6 with TRBJ1-6, with 7 bases lining up with TRBD1. V was pared by 2 bases and J by 7 bases, with 5 bases of the junction left unmatched. CDR3 length: 15 amino acids. The germline V gene encodes CDR1 MNHNY and CDR2 SVGAGI (reference sequence). This chain's CDR3 is CASSYGGTANSPLHF. In DNA, the CDR3 is TGTGCCAGCAGTTACGGGGGGACAGCCAATTCACCCCTCCACTTT.

The rearrangement joins TRBV5-8 to TRBJ1-5; maybe TRBD1 (6 bases). The CDR3 covers 15 residues. Trimming shortened V by 1 base and J by 7 bases, and 15 bases separated the two germline ends. In germline, CDR1 is SGHTS, CDR2 YDEGEE. The CDR3 region is CASSLFQGNAQPQHF. CDR3 bases: TGTGCCAGCAGCTTGTTTCAGGGGAACGCACAGCCCCAGCATTTT.

The V gene is TRBV3-1 (or the pseudogene TRBV3-2), the J gene TRBJ1-1; D is perhaps TRBD1 (5 bases). Trimming took 5 bases from V and 3 from J, leaving 10 bases between them. The germline V gene has CDR1 LGHDT and CDR2 YNNKEL (reference sequence). This CDR3 comprises 13 residues. CDR3 sequence: CASSTSRDTEAFF. As DNA, the CDR3 is TGTGCCAGCAGCACGAGCAGGGACACTGAAGCTTTCTTT.

The chain recombines TRBV28 with TRBJ2-3; possibly TRBD1 for D (5 bases). The CDR3 loop spans 14 amino acids. Germline CDR1 reads MDHEN; CDR2 reads SYDVKM. Trimming pared 11 bases from V and 0 bases from J, leaving 15 bases between. This chain's CDR3 is CAWGRGTSTDTQYF. The CDR3 nucleotides read TGTGCCTGGGGTAGGGGAACTAGCACAGATACGCAGTATTTT.

The rearrangement links TRBV28 to TRBJ2-1; 8 bases map to TRBD1. The CDR3 has 15 residues. Germline lookup yields CDR1 MDHEN and CDR2 SYDVKM. Trimming cost V 6 bases and J 9 bases; bases outside gene matches: 13. CDR3 residues: CASSAQGGIRSEQFF. The CDR3 nucleotides read TGTGCCAGCAGCGCACAGGGGGGTATCAGGAGTGAGCAGTTCTTC. Together with reference TRBV28 and TRBJ2-1, the CDR3 gives the full variable domain: DVKVTQSSRYLVKRTGEKVFLECVQDMDHENMFWYRQDPGLGLRLIYFSYDVKMKEKGDIPEGYSVSREKKERFSLILESASTNQTSMYLCASSAQGGIRSEQFFGPGTRLTVL.

The chain joins TRBV3-1 (or the pseudogene TRBV3-2) to TRBJ2-7, with 8 positions matching TRBD2. Germline CDR1 and CDR2: LGHDT and YNNKEL (reference sequence). The CDR3 is 16 residues long. J lost 2 bases, V lost 3 bases, and 9 bases had no gene match. CDR3 nucleotides: TGTGCCAGCAGCCAGGGTCAGGGACTAGGGACCTACGAGCAGTACTTC. It is translated as CASSQGQGLGTYEQYF.

The chain employs TRBV4-3 and TRBJ1-1; 10 bases are shared with TRBD1. The germline V gene encodes CDR1 LGHNA and CDR2 YSLEER. Losses at the gene ends were 4 bases for V and 5 bases for J; bases not matched to a gene: 7. The CDR3 contains 15 residues. This chain's CDR3 is CASSRGRDRGTEAFF. DNA of the CDR3: TGCGCCAGCAGCCGAGGCCGGGACAGGGGAACTGAAGCTTTCTTT.

This chain uses TRBV6-6 with TRBJ1-1; 7 nucleotides agree with TRBD1. With V trimmed by 5 bases and J by 4 bases, 10 bases remained unmatched. The V gene's germline CDR1 is MNHNY and CDR2 SVGAGI (reference sequence). This CDR3 contains 15 residues. The CDR3 loop reads CASSHGQDSGTEAFF. CDR3 coding DNA: TGTGCCAGCAGTCACGGACAGGACAGCGGCACTGAAGCTTTCTTT.

The chain recombines TRBV7-8 with TRBJ1-2; no firm D call. The CDR3 consists of 15 residues. The V end was cut by 0 bases, the J end by 8 bases, with 16 bases between. Germline assignment: CDR1 SGHVS and CDR2 FQNEAQ. CDR3 residues: CASSLAVGGPWGYTF. The CDR3 nucleotides are TGTGCCAGCAGCTTAGCCGTAGGAGGACCCTGGGGCTACACCTTC.